This T cell receptor beta chain appears in the sequencing data of a study of blood T cell repertoires in COVID-19. Germline V CDR1 and CDR2: GTSNPN, SVGIG (reference sequence). Trimming shortened V by 3 bases and J by 0 bases, and 9 bases separated the two germline ends. The CDR3 has 14 residues. This table comes from immunoSEQ multiplex PCR, and its TCRdb copy is limited to in-frame clones, with some not included. Of about 110,000 clones detected, 60% to 85% appear once; the ten largest clones hold approximately 0.79%. The clonotype originates from a human donor with acute or convalescent COVID-19. The donor label of this sample is uncertain. The specimen sequenced was peripheral blood. The chain links TRBV30 to TRBJ2-4; the D is unclear. CDR3 loop: CAWRPKLAKNIQYF. CDR3 DNA: TGTGCCTGGAGACCCAAACTAGCCAAAAACATTCAGTACTTC.